This T cell receptor (beta chain) was recovered during a study of control samples from healthy donors and cancer patients. The germline CDR1 and CDR2 sequences are SGHDT and YYEEEE. The CDR3 is made up of 19 amino acids. V dropped 3 bases and J dropped 0; count of bases not matched to a gene: 18. The method was immunoSEQ multiplex PCR; TCRdb's version includes in-frame clones alone and lacks a portion of them. Of 150,000 or so clones listed, 92% are singletons. This TCR derives from a woman aged 50 to 65 in good health. The sample taken for sequencing was blood. The J gene is TRBJ2-7, the V gene TRBV5-6, with TRBD1 identical over 7 bases. CDR3: CASSSGGFWLQDSSYEQYF. The DNA for the CDR3 is TGTGCCAGCAGCTCAGGGGGATTTTGGCTTCAAGATAGCTCCTACGAGCAGTACTTC.